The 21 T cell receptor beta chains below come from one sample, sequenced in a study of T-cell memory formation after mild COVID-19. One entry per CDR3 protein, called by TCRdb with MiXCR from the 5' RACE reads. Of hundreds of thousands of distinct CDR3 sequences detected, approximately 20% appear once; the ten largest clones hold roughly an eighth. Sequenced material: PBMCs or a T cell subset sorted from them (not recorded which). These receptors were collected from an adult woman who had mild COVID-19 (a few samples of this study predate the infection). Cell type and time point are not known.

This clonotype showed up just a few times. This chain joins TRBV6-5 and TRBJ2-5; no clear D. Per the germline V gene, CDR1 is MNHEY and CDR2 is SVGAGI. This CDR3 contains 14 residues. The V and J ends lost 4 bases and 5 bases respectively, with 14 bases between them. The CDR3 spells CASSWTDLRETQYF. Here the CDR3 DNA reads TGTGCCAGCAGTTGGACGGACCTCAGGGAGACCCAGTACTTC.

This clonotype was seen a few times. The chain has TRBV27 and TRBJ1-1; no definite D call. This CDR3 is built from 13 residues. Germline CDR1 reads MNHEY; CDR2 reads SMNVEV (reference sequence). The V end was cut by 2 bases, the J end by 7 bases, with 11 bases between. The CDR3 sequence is CASSLRGGLEAFF. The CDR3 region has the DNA TGTGCCAGCAGTTTACGGGGAGGGCTTGAAGCTTTCTTT.

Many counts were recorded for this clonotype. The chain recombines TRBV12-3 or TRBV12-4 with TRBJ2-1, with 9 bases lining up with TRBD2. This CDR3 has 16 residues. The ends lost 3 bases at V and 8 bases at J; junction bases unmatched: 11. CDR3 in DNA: TGTGCCAGCAGTTTCGGATGGGGCGGGAGGGTCGATGAGCAGTTCTTC. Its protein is CASSFGWGGRVDEQFF.

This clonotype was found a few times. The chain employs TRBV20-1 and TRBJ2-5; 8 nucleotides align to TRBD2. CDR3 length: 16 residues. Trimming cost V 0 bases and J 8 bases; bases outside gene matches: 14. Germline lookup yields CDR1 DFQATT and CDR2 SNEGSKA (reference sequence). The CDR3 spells CSARDDRGGRSLTQYF. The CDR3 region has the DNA TGCAGTGCTAGAGACGACCGGGGGGGCCGAAGCCTAACCCAGTACTTC.

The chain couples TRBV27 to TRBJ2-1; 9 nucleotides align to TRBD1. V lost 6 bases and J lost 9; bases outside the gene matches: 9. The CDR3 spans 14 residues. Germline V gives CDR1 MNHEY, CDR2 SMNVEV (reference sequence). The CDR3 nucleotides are TGTGCCAGCAGAGAGGACAGGGGTGTGATTGAGCAGTTCTTC. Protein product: CASREDRGVIEQFF.

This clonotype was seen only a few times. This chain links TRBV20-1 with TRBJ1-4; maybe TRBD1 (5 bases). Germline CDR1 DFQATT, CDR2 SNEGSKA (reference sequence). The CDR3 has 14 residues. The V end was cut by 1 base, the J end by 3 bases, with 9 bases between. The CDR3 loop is CSARVGGSNEKLFF. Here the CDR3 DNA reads TGCAGTGCTAGAGTCGGGGGTTCTAATGAAAAACTGTTTTTT.

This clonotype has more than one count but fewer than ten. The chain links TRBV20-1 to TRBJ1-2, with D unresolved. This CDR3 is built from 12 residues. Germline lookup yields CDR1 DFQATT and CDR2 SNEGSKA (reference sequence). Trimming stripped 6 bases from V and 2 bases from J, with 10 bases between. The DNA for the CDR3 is TGCAGTGCAATTTGGGAAAACTATGGCTACACCTTC. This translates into CSAIWENYGYTF.

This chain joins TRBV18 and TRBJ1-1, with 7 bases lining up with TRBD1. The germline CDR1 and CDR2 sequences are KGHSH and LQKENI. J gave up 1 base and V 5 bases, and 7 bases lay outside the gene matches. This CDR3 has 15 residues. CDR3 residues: CASSLAGQSNTEAFF. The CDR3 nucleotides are TGTGCCAGCTCATTGGCGGGACAGTCGAACACTGAAGCTTTCTTT.

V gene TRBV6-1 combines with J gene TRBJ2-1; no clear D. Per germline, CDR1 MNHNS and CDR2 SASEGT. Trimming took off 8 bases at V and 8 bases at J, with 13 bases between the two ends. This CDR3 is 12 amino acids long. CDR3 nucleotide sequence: TGTGCCAGCGATTTCTCTTTCGATGAGCAGTTCTTC. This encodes CASDFSFDEQFF.

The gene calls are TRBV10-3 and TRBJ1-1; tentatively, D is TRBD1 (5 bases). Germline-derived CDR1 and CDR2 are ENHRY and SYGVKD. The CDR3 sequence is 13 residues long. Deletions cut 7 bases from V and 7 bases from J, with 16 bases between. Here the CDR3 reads CAIKNVGESEAFF. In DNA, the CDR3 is TGTGCCATCAAGAATGTGGGGGAGAGTGAAGCTTTCTTT.

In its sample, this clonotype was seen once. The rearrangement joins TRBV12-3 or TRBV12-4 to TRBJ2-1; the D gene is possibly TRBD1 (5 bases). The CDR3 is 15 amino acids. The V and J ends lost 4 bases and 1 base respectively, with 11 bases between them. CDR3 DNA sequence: TGTGCCAGCAGTTCTTACAGGTCTTCCTACAATGAGCAGTTCTTC. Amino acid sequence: CASSSYRSSYNEQFF.

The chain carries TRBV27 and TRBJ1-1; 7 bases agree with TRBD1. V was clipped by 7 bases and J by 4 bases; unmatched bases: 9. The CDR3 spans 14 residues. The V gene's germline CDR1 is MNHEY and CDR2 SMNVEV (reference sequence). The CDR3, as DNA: TGTGCCAGCACCAATAACAGGGGATCCACTGAAGCTTTCTTT. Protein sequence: CASTNNRGSTEAFF.

CDR3 amino acids: CASSTGGPHTEAFF. The CDR3 DNA sequence: TGTGCCAGCAGCACAGGGGGCCCACACACTGAAGCTTTCTTT. The chain uses TRBV12-3 or TRBV12-4 and TRBJ1-1; the match to TRBD1 covers 9 bases. There are 14 residues in the CDR3. The J segment lost 3 bases and the V segment lost 6 bases, leaving 5 bases of the junction unmatched.

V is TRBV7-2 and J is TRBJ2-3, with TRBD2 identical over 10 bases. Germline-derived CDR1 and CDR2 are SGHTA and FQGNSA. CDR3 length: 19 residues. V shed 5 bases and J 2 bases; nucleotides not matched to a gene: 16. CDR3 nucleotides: TGTGCCAGCAGCGAATCTACCGTGGTAGCGGGAGGTTTCACAGATACGCAGTATTTT. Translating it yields CASSESTVVAGGFTDTQYF. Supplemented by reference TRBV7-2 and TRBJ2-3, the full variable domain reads GAGVSQSPSNKVTEKGKDVELRCDPISGHTALYWYRQSLGQGLEFLIYFQGNSAPDKSGLPSDRFSAERTGGSVSTLTIQRTQQEDSAVYLCASSESTVVAGGFTDTQYFGPGTRLTVL.

The CDR3 nucleotides read TGTGCCAGCAGCCATACGGGAGTGTCCTACGAGCAGTACTTC. Residues: CASSHTGVSYEQYF. The J gene is TRBJ2-7, the V gene TRBV3-1, with D tentatively TRBD2 (6 bases). The V and J ends lost 3 bases and 1 base respectively, with 10 bases between them. This CDR3 comprises 14 residues. CDR1 is LGHDT, CDR2 YNNKEL, per germline (reference sequence).

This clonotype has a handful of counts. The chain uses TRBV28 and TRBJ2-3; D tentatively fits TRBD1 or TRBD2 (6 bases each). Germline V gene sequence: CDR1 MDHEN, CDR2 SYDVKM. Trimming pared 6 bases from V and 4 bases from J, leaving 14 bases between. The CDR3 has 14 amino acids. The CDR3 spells CASRIRGLADTQYF. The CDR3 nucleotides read TGTGCCAGCAGGATACGGGGGCTGGCAGATACGCAGTATTTT.

CDR3 coding DNA: TGTGCCAGCAGCCAACCCGGGGCCACAGACTATGGCTACACCTTC. It yields the protein CASSQPGATDYGYTF. This chain joins TRBV7-9 and TRBJ1-2; D possibly corresponds to TRBD1 (5 bases). The CDR3 extends over 15 amino acids. Trimming took off 5 bases at V and 3 bases at J, with 16 bases between the two ends. Germline V gene lookup returns CDR1 SEHNR and CDR2 FQNEAQ (reference sequence). Full variable domain (outside the CDR3, taken from reference TRBV7-9 and TRBJ1-2): DTGVSQNPRHKITKRGQNVTFRCDPISEHNRLYWYRQTLGQGPEFLTYFQNEAQLEKSRLLSDRFSAERPKGSFSTLEIQRTEQGDSAMYLCASSQPGATDYGYTFGSGTRLTVV.

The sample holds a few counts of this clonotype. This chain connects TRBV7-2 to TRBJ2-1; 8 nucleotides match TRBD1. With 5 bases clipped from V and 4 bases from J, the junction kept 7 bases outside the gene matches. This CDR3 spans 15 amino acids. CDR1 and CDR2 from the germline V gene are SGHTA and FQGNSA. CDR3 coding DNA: TGTGCCAGCAGCGCAGGGGGCTATGGATACAATGAGCAGTTCTTC. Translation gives CASSAGGYGYNEQFF.

Here the CDR3 DNA reads TGTGCCAGCAGTTACCTATACAATGAGCAGTTCTTC. Encoded protein: CASSYLYNEQFF. J is TRBJ2-1 and V is TRBV6-2 or TRBV6-3, with D hard to call. V was pared by 2 bases and J by 4 bases, with 3 bases between. The CDR3 consists of 12 residues. CDR1 and CDR2 (germline): MNHEY, SVGEGT.

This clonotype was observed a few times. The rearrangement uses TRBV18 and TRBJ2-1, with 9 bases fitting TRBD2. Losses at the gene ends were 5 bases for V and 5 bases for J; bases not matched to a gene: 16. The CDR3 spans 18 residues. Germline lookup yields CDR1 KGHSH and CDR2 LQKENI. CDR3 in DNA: TGTGCCAGCTCAACCTCTCCCCCCTTAGCGGGAGCTAACAATGAGCAGTTCTTC. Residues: CASSTSPPLAGANNEQFF.

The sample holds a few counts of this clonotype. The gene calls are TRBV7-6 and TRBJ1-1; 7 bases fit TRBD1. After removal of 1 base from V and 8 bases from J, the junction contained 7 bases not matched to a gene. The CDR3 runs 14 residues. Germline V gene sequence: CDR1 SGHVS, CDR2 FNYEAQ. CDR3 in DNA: TGTGCCAGCAGCTTAGGTGTCAGGGGGGAGGAAGCTTTCTTT. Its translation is CASSLGVRGEEAFF.